This TCR beta chain is drawn from a study of blood T cells in healthy people across ages. Germline V lookup: CDR1 MDHEN, CDR2 SYDVKM. V shed 3 bases and J 7 bases; nucleotides not matched to a gene: 8. The CDR3 runs 14 residues. Alongside a J-beta primer mix, a sample-barcoded 5' primer served in a second PCR lasting about 6 to 12 cycles. Via MiXCR, TCRdb re-called the 5' RACE reads, giving one row per CDR3 protein. The table records 750,000 to 1,000,000 distinct CDR3 sequences, about 29% of them present only once. The data also belong to a second study, concerning T cells of mothers and their children.

The chain recombines TRBV28 with TRBJ2-7; 8 positions agree with TRBD2. This clonotype was sampled from a woman in her forties in good health. Sequencing input: blood. CDR3 sequence (DNA): TGTGCCAGCAGTTTCGGACTAGCAGTAGGAGAGCAGTACTTC. Translation gives CASSFGLAVGEQYF. Based on the CDR3 plus reference TRBV28 and TRBJ2-7, the full variable domain is DVKVTQSSRYLVKRTGEKVFLECVQDMDHENMFWYRQDPGLGLRLIYFSYDVKMKEKGDIPEGYSVSREKKERFSLILESASTNQTSMYLCASSFGLAVGEQYFGPGTRLTVT.